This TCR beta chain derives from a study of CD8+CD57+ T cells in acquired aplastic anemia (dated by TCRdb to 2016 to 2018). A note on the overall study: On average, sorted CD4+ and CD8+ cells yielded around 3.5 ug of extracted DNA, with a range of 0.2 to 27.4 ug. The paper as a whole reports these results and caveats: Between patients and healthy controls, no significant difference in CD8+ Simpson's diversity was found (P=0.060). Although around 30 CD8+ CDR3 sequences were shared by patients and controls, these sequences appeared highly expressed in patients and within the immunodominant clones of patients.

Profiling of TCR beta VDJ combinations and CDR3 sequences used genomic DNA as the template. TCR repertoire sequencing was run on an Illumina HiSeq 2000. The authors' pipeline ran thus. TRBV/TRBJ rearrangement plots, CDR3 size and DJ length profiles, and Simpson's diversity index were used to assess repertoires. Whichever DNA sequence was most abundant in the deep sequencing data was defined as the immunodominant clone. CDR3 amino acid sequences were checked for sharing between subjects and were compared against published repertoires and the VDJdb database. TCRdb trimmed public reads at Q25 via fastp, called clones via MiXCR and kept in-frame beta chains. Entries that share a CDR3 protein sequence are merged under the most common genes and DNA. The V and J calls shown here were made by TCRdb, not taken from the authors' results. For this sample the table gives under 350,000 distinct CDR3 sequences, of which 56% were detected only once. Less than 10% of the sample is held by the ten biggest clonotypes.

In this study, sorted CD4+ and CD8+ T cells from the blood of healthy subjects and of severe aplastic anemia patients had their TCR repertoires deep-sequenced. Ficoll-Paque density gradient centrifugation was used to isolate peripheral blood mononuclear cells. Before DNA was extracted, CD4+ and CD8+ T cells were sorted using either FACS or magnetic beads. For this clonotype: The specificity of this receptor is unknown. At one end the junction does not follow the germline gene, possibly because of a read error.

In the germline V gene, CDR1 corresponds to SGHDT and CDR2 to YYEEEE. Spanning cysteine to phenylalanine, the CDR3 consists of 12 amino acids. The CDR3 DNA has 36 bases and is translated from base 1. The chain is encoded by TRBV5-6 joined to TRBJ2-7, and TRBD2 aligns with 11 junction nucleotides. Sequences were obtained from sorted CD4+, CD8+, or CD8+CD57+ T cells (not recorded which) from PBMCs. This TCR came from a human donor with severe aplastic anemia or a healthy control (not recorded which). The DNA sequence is TGTGCCAGCAGCTTGGAGACTAGCGGGGTGTCCTTC. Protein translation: CASSLETSGVSF.